What follows are 5 T cell receptor beta chains derived from one specimen sequenced in a study of naive and memory T cell subsets. An equimolar mix of two oligonucleotides served as the beta constant-region primer for TRBC1 and TRBC2. TCRdb re-analysed the UMI-ligation and nested PCR reads in MiXCR, keeping a single row per CDR3 protein. The sample has around 160,000 distinct CDR3 sequences; 15% to 20% are singletons. Sample: naive CD4+ T cells from blood. These receptors all stem from a human donor in good health.

The chain carries TRBV18 and TRBJ1-1; D is perhaps TRBD1 (5 bases). The CDR3 spans 16 residues. V lost 2 bases and J lost 3, with 16 bases in between. Germline V gives CDR1 KGHSH, CDR2 LQKENI. CDR3 nucleotides: TGTGCCAGCTCACCATTGCAGGGAATCTCGGACACTGAAGCTTTCTTT. Translating gives CASSPLQGISDTEAFF.

This rearrangement joins TRBV6-5 to TRBJ1-2; TRBD1 matches at 7 bases. This CDR3 has 12 amino acids. Germline V lookup: CDR1 MNHEY, CDR2 SVGAGI. Germline trimming cut 5 bases from V and 8 bases from J; bases unmatched to any gene: 5. The CDR3 region is CASSPGGRGYTF. The CDR3 DNA reads TGTGCCAGCAGTCCAGGGGGGAGAGGCTACACCTTC.

This chain connects TRBV24-1 to TRBJ2-1; a weak D match, TRBD2 (6 bases). Germline V gene lookup returns CDR1 KGHDR and CDR2 SFDVKD. Trimming took 4 bases from V and 6 from J, leaving 12 bases between them. The CDR3 is 14 amino acids. Written as DNA, the CDR3 is TGTGCCACCAGTGACTACGGGGGAGTCAATGAGCAGTTCTTC. It translates to CATSDYGGVNEQFF.

This sequence joins TRBV12-3 or TRBV12-4 and TRBJ2-7, with 11 bases aligning to TRBD2. The CDR3 covers 14 residues. V trimming: 5 bases; J trimming: 5 bases; junction bases outside the gene matches: 5. In nucleotides, the CDR3 is TGTGCCAGCAGTAATAGCGGGAGGGTGAACGAGCAGTACTTC. Translation gives CASSNSGRVNEQYF.

This clonotype was detected only a few times. This chain uses TRBV7-6 with TRBJ1-2; D may be TRBD1 (6 bases). The CDR3 is 16 amino acids. V was trimmed by 4 bases and J by 3 bases, leaving 18 bases between them. Germline V gene sequence: CDR1 SGHVS, CDR2 FNYEAQ. The CDR3 reads CASSSLAGASDYGYTF. CDR3 DNA sequence: TGTGCCAGCAGCTCTCTAGCAGGGGCCTCTGACTATGGCTACACCTTC.